This T cell receptor beta chain stems from a study of T-cell reconstitution after alpha-beta-depleted transplantation in children. Trimming removed 6 bases at V and 4 bases at J, with 13 bases between. This CDR3 is built from 14 residues. This clonotype has a handful of counts. The authors prepared the TCRbeta library with unique molecular identifiers. TCRdb recomputed calls from the PCR reads with MiXCR, one row per CDR3 protein. The table shows 300,000 to 350,000 distinct CDR3 sequences, with roughly 17% occurring only once. The TCR was taken from a male patient aged 2-15 years who had a stem cell transplant for acute lymphoblastic leukemia, so the T cells may come from the graft donor. Sample: PBMCs, mostly from graft donor cells, taken 360 days after TCRalphabeta/CD19-depleted stem cell transplant. The chain uses TRBV12-3 or TRBV12-4 and TRBJ1-5, with D possibly TRBD1 on 5 matching bases. This chain's CDR3 is CASRAVGGNQPQHF. CDR3 DNA sequence: TGTGCCAGCAGGGCGGTTGGGGGTAATCAGCCCCAGCATTTT.